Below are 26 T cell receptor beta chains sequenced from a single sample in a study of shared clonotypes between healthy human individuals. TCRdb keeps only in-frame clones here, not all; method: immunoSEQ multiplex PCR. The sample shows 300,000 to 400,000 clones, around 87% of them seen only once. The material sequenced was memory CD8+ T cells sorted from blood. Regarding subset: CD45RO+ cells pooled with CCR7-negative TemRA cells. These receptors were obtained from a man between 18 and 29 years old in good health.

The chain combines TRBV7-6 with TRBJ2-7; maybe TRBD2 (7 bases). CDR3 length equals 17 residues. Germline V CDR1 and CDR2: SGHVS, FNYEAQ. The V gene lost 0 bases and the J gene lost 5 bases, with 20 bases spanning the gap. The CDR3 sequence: CASSLAPPGGASHEQYF. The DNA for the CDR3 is TGTGCCAGCAGCTTAGCGCCTCCGGGGGGCGCGTCCCACGAGCAGTACTTC.

The CDR3 reads CASSQALQGANTGELFF. The DNA for the CDR3 is TGTGCCAGCAGCCAAGCACTGCAGGGGGCGAACACCGGGGAGCTGTTTTTT. The chain couples TRBV7-9 to TRBJ2-2; the match to TRBD1 covers 7 bases. Germline values: CDR1 SEHNR, CDR2 FQNEAQ (reference sequence). The CDR3 has 17 residues. V shed 5 bases and J 0 bases; nucleotides not matched to a gene: 9.

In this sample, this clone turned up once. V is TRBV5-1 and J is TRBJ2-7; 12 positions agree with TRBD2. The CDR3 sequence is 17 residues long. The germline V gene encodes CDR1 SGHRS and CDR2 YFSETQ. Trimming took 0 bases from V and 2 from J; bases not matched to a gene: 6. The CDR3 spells CASSLGLAGGWAYEQYF. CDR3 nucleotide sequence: TGCGCCAGCAGCTTGGGCCTAGCGGGAGGGTGGGCCTACGAGCAGTACTTC.

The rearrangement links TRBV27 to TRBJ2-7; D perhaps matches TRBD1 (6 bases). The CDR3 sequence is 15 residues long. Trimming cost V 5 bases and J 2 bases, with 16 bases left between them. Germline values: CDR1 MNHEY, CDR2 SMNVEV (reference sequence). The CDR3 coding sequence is TGTGCCAGCAGTACGCACAGGGATTACACCTACGAGCAGTACTTC. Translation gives CASSTHRDYTYEQYF.

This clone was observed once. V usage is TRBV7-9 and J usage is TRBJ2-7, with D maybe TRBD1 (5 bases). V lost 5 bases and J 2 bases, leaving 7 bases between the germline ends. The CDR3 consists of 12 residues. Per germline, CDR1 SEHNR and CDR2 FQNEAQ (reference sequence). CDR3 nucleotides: TGTGCCAGCAGCCAAGGGGCCTACGAGCAGTACTTC. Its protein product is CASSQGAYEQYF.

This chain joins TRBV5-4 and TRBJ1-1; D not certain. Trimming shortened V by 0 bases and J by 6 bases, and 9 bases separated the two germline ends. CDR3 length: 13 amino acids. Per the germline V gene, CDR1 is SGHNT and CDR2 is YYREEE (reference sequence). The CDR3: CASSLDKIAEAFF. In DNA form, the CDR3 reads TGTGCCAGCAGCTTGGATAAAATCGCTGAAGCTTTCTTT.

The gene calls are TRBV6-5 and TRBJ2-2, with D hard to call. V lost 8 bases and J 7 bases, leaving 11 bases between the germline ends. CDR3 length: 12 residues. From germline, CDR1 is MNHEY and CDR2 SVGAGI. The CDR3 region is CASSQFVGELFF. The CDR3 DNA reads TGTGCCAGCTCACAGTTCGTCGGGGAGCTGTTTTTT.

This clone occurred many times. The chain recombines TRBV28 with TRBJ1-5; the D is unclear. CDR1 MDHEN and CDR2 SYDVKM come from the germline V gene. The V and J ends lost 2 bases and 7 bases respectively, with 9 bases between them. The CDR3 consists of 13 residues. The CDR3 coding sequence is TGTGCCAGCAGTTTACGGGGTTGGCAGCCCCAGCATTTT. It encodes CASSLRGWQPQHF.

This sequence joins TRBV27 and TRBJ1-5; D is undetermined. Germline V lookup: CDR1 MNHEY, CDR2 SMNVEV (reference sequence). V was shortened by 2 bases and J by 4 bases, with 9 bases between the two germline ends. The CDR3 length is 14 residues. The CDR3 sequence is CASSLAGVNQPQHF. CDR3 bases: TGTGCCAGCAGTTTAGCCGGGGTGAATCAGCCCCAGCATTTT.

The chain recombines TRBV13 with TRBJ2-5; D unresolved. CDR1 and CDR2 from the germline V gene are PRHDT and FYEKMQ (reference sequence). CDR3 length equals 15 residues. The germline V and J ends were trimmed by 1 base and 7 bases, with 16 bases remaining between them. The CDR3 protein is CASSLENGPSPTQYF. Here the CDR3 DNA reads TGTGCCAGCAGCTTAGAGAACGGACCAAGCCCGACCCAGTACTTC.

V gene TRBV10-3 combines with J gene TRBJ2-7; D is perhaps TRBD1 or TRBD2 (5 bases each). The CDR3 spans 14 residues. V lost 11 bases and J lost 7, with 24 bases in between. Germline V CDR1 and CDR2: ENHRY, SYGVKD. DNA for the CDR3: TGTGCCTCGTCAGCACCGGGACGAGGGGATGAGCAGTACTTC. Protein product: CASSAPGRGDEQYF.

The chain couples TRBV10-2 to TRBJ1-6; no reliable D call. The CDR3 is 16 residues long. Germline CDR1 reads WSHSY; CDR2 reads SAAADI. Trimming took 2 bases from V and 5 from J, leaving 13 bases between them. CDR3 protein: CASSENGVADNSPLHF. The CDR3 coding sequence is TGCGCCAGCAGTGAGAATGGTGTAGCGGATAATTCACCCCTCCACTTT.

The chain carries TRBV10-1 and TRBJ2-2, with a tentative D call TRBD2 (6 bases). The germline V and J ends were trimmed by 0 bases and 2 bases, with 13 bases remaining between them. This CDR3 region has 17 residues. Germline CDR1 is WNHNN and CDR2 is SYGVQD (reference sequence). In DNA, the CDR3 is TGCGCCAGCAGTGAGTCGGGATGGGGACTTAACACCGGGGAGCTGTTTTTT. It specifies CASSESGWGLNTGELFF.

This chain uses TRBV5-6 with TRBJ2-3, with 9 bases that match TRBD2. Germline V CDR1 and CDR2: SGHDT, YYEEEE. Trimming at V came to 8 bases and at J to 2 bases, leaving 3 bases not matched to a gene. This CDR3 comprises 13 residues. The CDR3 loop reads CASSSGDTDTQYF. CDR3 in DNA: TGTGCCAGTTCTAGCGGGGACACAGATACGCAGTATTTT. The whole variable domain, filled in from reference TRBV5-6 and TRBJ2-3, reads DAGVTQSPTHLIKTRGQQVTLRCSPKSGHDTVSWYQQALGQGPQFIFQYYEEEERQRGNFPDRFSGHQFPNYSSELNVNALLLGDSALYLCASSSGDTDTQYFGPGTRLTVL.

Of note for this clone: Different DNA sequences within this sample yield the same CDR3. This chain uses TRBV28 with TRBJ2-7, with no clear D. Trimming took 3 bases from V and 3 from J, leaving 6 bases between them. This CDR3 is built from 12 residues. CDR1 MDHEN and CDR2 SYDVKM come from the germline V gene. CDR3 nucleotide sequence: TGTGCCAGCAGTTTTCGTGGCTACGAGCAGTACTTC. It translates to CASSFRGYEQYF.

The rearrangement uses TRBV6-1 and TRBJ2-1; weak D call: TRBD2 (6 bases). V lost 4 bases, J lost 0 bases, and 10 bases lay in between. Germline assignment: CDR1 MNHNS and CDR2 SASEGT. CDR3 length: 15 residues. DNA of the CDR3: TGTGCCAGCAGTGGGGACTCGAGCTCCTACAATGAGCAGTTCTTC. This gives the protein CASSGDSSSYNEQFF.

The CDR3 coding sequence is TGTGCCAGCAGCGCCGACAGGGAGCAAGAGACCCAGTACTTC. Translated: CASSADREQETQYF. The chain uses TRBV6-4 and TRBJ2-5; 7 positions agree with TRBD1. The J segment lost 2 bases and the V segment lost 6 bases, leaving 6 bases of the junction unmatched. This CDR3 is 14 amino acids long. Germline-derived CDR1 and CDR2 are MRHNA and SNTAGT.

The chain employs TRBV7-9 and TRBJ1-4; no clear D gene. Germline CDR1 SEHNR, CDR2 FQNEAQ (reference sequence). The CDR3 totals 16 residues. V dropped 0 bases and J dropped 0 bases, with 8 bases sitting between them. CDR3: CASSLAGGPTNEKLFF. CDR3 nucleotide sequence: TGTGCCAGCAGCTTAGCGGGCGGGCCAACTAATGAAAAACTGTTTTTT.

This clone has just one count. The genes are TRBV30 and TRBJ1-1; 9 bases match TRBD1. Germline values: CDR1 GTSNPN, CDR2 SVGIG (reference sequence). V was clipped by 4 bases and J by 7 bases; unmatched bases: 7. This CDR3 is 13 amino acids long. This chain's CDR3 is CAWNLGQGSEAFF. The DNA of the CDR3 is TGTGCCTGGAACCTTGGACAGGGGAGTGAAGCTTTCTTT.

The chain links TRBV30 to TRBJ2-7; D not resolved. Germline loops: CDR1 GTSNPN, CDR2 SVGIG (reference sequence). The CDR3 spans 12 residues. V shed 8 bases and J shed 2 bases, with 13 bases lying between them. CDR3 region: CARRTDAYEQYF. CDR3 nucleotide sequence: TGTGCCCGTCGGACCGATGCCTACGAGCAGTACTTC.

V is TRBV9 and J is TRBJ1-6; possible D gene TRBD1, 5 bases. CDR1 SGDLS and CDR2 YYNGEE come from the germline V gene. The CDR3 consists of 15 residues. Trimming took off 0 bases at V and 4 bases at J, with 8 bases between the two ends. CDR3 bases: TGTGCCAGCAGCGTAGATGGGGGATATAATTCACCCCTCCACTTT. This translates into CASSVDGGYNSPLHF.

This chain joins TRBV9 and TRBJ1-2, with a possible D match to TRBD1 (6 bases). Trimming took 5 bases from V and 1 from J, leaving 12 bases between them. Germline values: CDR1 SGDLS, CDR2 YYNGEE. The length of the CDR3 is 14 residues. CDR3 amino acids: CASSYEQGNYGYTF. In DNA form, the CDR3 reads TGTGCCAGCAGTTATGAACAGGGTAACTATGGCTACACCTTC.

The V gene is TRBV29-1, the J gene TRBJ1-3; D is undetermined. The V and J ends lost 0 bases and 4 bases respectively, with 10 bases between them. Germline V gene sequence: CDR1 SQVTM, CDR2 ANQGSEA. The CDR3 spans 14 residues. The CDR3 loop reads CSVEEEGYGNTIYF. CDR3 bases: TGCAGCGTTGAAGAGGAGGGTTACGGAAACACCATATATTTT.

The chain's CDR3 is CASSTQRGNQPQHF. In nucleotides, the CDR3 is TGTGCCAGCAGCACACAACGGGGGAATCAGCCCCAGCATTTT. This chain joins TRBV7-9 and TRBJ1-5, with D possibly matching TRBD1 (5 bases). The germline V gene has CDR1 SEHNR and CDR2 FQNEAQ (reference sequence). The CDR3 spans 14 residues. With 5 bases removed from V and 4 bases from J, the gap between germline ends came to 12 bases.

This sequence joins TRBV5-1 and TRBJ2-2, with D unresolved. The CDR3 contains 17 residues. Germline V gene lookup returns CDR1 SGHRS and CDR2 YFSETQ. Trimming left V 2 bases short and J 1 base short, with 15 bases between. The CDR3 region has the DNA TGCGCCAGCAGCTTAACAATAGGAACTATGAACACCGGGGAGCTGTTTTTT. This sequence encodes CASSLTIGTMNTGELFF.

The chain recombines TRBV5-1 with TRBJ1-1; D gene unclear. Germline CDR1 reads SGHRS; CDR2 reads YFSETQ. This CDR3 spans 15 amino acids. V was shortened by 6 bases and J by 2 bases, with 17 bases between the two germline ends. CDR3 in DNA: TGCGCCAGCAAGCTTTCCGATTCCGCAAACACTGAAGCTTTCTTT. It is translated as CASKLSDSANTEAFF.